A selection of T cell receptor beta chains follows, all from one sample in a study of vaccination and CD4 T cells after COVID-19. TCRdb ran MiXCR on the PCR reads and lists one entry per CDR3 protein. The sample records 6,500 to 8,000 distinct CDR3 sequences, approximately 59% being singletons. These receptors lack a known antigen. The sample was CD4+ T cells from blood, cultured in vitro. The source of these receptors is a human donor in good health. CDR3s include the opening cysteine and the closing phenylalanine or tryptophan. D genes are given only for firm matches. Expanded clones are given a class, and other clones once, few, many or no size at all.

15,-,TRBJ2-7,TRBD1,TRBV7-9,CASSSPGQTYYEQYF,TGTGCCAGCAGCTCCCCGGGACAGACCTACTACGAGCAGTACTTC
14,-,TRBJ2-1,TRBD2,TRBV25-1,CASTLAGGHNEQFF,TGTGCCAGCACACTAGCGGGAGGTCACAATGAGCAGTTCTTC
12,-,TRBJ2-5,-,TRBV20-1,CSAPLRGETQYF,TGCAGTGCTCCCCTCAGGGGTGAGACCCAGTACTTC
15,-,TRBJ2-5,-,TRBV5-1,CASSTISGTWETQYF,TGCGCCAGCAGCACCATAAGTGGGACGTGGGAGACCCAGTACTTC
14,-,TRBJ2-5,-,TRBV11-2,CASSLKWGGQTQYF,TGTGCCAGCAGCTTAAAGTGGGGCGGTCAGACCCAGTACTTC
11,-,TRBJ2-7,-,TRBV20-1,CSAREQPEQYF,TGCAGTGCTAGGGAACAACCCGAGCAGTACTTC
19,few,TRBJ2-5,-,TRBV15,CATSSPRDVPKTRGETQYF,TGTGCCACCAGCTCCCCCCGCGATGTACCGAAGACTAGGGGAGAGACCCAGTACTTC
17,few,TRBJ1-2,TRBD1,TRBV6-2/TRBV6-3,CASSWGGQGANVYGYTF,TGTGCCAGCAGTTGGGGTGGCCAGGGGGCCAACGTCTATGGCTACACCTTC
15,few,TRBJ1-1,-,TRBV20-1,CSARQFGVRSTEAFF,TGCAGTGCTAGACAGTTTGGGGTGCGGAGCACTGAAGCTTTCTTT
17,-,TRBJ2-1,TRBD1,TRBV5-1,CASSLEQGQGAINEQFF,TGCGCCAGCAGCCTCGAGCAGGGACAGGGGGCTATCAATGAGCAGTTCTTC
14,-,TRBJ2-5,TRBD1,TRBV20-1,CSARPTGGGETQYF,TGCAGTGCGAGACCCACAGGGGGCGGGGAGACCCAGTACTTC
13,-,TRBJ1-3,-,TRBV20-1,CSAPDFSGNTIYF,TGCAGTGCCCCCGACTTCTCTGGAAACACCATATATTTT
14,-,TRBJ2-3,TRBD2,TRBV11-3,CASSLSGSTDTQYF,TGTGCCAGCAGTCTTAGCGGGAGCACAGATACGCAGTATTTT
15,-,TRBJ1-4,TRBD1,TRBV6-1,CASSHRTGVGEKLFF,TGTGCCAGCAGTCACCGGACAGGGGTAGGCGAAAAACTGTTTTTT
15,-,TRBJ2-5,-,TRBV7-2,CASSLKVGARETQYF,TGTGCCAGCAGCTTGAAGGTGGGGGCCCGGGAGACCCAGTACTTC
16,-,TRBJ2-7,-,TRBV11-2,CASSLEWLGGFSEQYF,TGTGCCAGCAGCTTAGAATGGCTAGGCGGCTTCTCCGAGCAGTACTTC
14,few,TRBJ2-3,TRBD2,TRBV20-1,CSASAGVNGDTQYF,TGCAGTGCTAGCGCGGGAGTTAATGGAGATACGCAGTATTTT
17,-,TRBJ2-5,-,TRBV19,CASSRQGFPSRQETQYF,TGTGCCAGTAGTCGTCAGGGATTCCCGAGCCGACAAGAGACCCAGTACTTC
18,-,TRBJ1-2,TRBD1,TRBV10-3,CAISESKPGQGAGSGYTF,TGTGCCATCAGTGAGTCAAAGCCGGGACAGGGGGCCGGGTCGGGCTACACCTTC
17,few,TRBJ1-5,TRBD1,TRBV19,CASSSRRRDRNNQPQHF,TGTGCCAGTAGTTCCCGACGCCGGGACAGGAACAATCAGCCCCAGCATTTT
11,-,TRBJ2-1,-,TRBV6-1,CASSVIVEQFF,TGTGCCAGCAGTGTCATTGTTGAGCAGTTCTTC
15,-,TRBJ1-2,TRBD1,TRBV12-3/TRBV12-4,CASSLAGQGGRGYTF,TGTGCCAGCAGTTTGGCGGGACAGGGAGGGCGTGGCTACACCTTC